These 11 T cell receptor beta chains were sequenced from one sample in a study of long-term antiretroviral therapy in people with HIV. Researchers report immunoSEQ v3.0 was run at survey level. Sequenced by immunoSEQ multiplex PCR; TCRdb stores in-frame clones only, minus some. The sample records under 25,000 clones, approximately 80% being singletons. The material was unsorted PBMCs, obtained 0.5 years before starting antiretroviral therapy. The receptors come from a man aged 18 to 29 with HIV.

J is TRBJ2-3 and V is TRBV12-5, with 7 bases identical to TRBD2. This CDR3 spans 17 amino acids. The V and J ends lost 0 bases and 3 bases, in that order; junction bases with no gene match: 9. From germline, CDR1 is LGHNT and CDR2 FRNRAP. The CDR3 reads CASGLVNTGGGTDTQYF. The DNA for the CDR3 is TGTGCTAGTGGTTTGGTTAACACGGGGGGAGGTACAGATACGCAGTATTTT.

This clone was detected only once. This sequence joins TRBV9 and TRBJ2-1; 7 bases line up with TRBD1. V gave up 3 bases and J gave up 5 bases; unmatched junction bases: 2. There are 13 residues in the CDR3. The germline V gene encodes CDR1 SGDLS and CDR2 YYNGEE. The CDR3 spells CASSGDRHNEQFF. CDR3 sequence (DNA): TGTGCCAGCAGCGGGGACAGACACAATGAGCAGTTCTTC.

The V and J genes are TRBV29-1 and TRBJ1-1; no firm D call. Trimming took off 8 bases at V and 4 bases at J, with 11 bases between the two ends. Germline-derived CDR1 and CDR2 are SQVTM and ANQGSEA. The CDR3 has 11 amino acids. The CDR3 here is CSLNLGTEAFF. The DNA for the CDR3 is TGCAGCCTCAACTTGGGCACTGAAGCTTTCTTT.

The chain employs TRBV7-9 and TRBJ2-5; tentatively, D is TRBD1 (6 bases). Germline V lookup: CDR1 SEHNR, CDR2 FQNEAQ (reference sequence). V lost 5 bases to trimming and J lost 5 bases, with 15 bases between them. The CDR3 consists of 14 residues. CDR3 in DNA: TGTGCCAGCAGCCCGGCAGGCCAGGGGGAGACCCAGTACTTC. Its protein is CASSPAGQGETQYF. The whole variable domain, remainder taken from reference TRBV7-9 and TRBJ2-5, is DTGVSQNPRHKITKRGQNVTFRCDPISEHNRLYWYRQTLGQGPEFLTYFQNEAQLEKSRLLSDRFSAERPKGSFSTLEIQRTEQGDSAMYLCASSPAGQGETQYFGPGTRLLVL.

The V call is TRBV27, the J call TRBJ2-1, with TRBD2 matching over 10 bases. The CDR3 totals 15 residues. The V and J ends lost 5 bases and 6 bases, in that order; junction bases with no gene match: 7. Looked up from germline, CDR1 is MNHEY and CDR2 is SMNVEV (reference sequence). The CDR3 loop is CASSTSGKQFNEQFF. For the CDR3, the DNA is TGTGCCAGCAGTACTAGCGGGAAGCAGTTCAATGAGCAGTTCTTC.

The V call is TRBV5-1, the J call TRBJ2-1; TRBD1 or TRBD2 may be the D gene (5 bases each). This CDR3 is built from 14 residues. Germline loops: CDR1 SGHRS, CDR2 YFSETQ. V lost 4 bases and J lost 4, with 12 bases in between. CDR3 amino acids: CASSVTGLYNEQFF. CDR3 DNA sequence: TGCGCCAGCAGCGTTACGGGGCTTTACAATGAGCAGTTCTTC. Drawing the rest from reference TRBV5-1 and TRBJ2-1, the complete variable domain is KAGVTQTPRYLIKTRGQQVTLSCSPISGHRSVSWYQQTPGQGLQFLFEYFSETQRNKGNFPGRFSGRQFSNSRSEMNVSTLELGDSALYLCASSVTGLYNEQFFGPGTRLTVL.

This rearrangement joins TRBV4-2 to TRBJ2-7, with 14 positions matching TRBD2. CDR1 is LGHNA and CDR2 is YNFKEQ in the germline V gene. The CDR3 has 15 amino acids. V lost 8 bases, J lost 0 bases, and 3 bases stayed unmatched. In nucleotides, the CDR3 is TGTGCCAGCCGTGGACTAGCGGGGGGCTCCTACGAGCAGTACTTC. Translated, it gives CASRGLAGGSYEQYF.

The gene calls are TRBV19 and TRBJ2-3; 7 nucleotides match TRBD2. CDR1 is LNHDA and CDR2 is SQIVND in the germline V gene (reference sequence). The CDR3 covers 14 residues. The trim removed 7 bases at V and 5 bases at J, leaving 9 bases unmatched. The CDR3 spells CASTRAGAQDTQYF. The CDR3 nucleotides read TGTGCCAGTACTCGGGCGGGAGCTCAAGATACGCAGTATTTT.

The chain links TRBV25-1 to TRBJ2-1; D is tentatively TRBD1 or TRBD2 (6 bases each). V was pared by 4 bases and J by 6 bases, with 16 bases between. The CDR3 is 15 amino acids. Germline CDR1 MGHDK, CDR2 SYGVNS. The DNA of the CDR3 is TGTGCCAGCAGTGCGTCTCGCCGGGGGCCCAATGAGCAGTTCTTC. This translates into CASSASRRGPNEQFF.

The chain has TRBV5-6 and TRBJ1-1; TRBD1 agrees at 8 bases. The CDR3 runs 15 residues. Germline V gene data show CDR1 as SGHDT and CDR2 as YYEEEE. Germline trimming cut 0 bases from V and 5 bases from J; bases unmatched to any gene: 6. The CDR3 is CASSLEQGGLTEAFF. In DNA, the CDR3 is TGTGCCAGCAGCTTGGAACAGGGGGGTCTGACTGAAGCTTTCTTT.

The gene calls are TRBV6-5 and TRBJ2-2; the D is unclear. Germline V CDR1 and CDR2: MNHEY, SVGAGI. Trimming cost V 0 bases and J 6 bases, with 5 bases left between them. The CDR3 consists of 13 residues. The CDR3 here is CASSYSSSGELFF. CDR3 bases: TGTGCCAGCAGTTACTCGAGCTCCGGGGAGCTGTTTTTT.